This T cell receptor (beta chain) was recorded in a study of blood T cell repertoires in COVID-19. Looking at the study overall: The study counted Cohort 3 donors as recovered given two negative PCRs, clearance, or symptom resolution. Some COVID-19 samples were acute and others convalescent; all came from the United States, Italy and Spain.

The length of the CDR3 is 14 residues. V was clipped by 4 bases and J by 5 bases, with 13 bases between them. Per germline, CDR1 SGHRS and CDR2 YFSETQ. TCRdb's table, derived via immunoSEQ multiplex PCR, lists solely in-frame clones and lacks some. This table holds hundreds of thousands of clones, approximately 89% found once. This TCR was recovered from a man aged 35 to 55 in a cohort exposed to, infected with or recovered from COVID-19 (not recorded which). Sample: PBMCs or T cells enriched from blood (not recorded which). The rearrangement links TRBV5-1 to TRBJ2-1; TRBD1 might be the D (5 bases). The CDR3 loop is CASSQGWADNEQFF. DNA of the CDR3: TGCGCCAGCAGCCAGGGATGGGCCGACAATGAGCAGTTCTTC.